These T cell receptor beta chains were read from a single sample in a study of Ad26.COV2.S vaccination and SARS-CoV-2 variants. Assay used: immunoSEQ multiplex PCR; TCRdb lists only in-frame clones, some missing. This table holds roughly 150,000 clones, roughly 88% found once. The sequencing here drew on peripheral blood, taken after recovery from COVID-19. Every receptor here comes from a human donor who had recovered from COVID-19. Each CDR3 is given with its conserved first and last residue. Each record gives: V gene, D gene, J gene, CDR3 protein, CDR3 DNA. The D gene is left open where the match is weak.

v_gene: TRBV7-2
d_gene: TRBD1
j_gene: TRBJ1-5
CDR3aa: CASSLTGGWQPQHF
CDR3nt: TGTGCCAGCAGCCTGACAGGGGGCTGGCAGCCCCAGCATTTT

v_gene: TRBV6-4
d_gene: NA
j_gene: TRBJ1-5
CDR3aa: CASSGRLGSLTKQPQHF
CDR3nt: TGTGCCAGCAGCGGCAGGCTGGGGAGTCTAACTAAACAGCCCCAGCATTTT

v_gene: TRBV6-5
d_gene: NA
j_gene: TRBJ1-1
CDR3aa: CASSLGTWSTEAFF
CDR3nt: TGTGCCAGCAGTTTAGGGACATGGAGCACTGAAGCTTTCTTT

v_gene: TRBV2
d_gene: NA
j_gene: TRBJ1-1
CDR3aa: CASSAPLPEAFF
CDR3nt: TGTGCCAGCAGTGCACCCCTGCCAGAAGCTTTCTTT

v_gene: TRBV5-1
d_gene: NA
j_gene: TRBJ1-2
CDR3aa: CASRAGYGYTF
CDR3nt: TGCGCCTCGAGGGCAGGTTATGGCTACACCTTC

v_gene: TRBV12-5
d_gene: NA
j_gene: TRBJ2-2
CDR3aa: CASGLGTGELFF
CDR3nt: TGTGCTAGTGGTTTAGGGACCGGGGAGCTGTTTTTT

v_gene: TRBV28
d_gene: NA
j_gene: TRBJ2-7
CDR3aa: CASSFLYRDYEQYF
CDR3nt: TGTGCCAGCAGTTTTTTATACCGGGACTACGAGCAGTACTTC

v_gene: TRBV24-1
d_gene: NA
j_gene: TRBJ2-3
CDR3aa: CATSEQGTDTQYF
CDR3nt: TGTGCCACCAGTGAACAGGGCACAGATACGCAGTATTTT

v_gene: TRBV5-1
d_gene: NA
j_gene: TRBJ2-1
CDR3aa: CASSLVVSPNEQFF
CDR3nt: TGCGCCAGCAGCTTGGTAGTCAGCCCCAATGAGCAGTTCTTC

v_gene: TRBV28
d_gene: TRBD1
j_gene: TRBJ2-1
CDR3aa: CASSSPPGTGLSRNEQFF
CDR3nt: TGTGCCAGCAGTTCCCCGCCCGGGACAGGGTTAAGTAGAAATGAGCAGTTCTTC

v_gene: TRBV27
d_gene: NA
j_gene: TRBJ2-7
CDR3aa: CASRSEQGSLHEQYF
CDR3nt: TGTGCCAGCAGGAGTGAACAGGGCTCCCTCCACGAGCAGTACTTC

v_gene: TRBV15
d_gene: NA
j_gene: TRBJ1-4
CDR3aa: CATSETRINEKLFF
CDR3nt: TGTGCCACCAGCGAAACAAGGATTAATGAAAAACTGTTTTTT

v_gene: TRBV6-6
d_gene: NA
j_gene: TRBJ1-2
CDR3aa: CASSYGTENYGYTF
CDR3nt: TGTGCCAGCAGTTACGGCACAGAGAACTATGGCTACACCTTC